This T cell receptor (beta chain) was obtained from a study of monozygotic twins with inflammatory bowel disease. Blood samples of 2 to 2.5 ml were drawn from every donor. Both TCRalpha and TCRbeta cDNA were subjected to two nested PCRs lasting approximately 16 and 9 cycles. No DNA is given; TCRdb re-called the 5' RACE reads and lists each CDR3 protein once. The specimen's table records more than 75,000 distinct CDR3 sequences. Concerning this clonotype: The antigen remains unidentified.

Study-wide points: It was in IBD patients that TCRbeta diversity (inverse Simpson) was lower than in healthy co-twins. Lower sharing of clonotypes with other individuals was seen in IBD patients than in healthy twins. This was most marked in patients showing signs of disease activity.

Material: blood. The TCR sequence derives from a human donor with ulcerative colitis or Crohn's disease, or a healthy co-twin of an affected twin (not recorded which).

The CDR3 reads CSASPAGRYPYEQYF. The chain couples TRBV20-1 to TRBJ2-7; TCRdb outputs TRBD1, but without DNA this stays unchecked. The germline V gene encodes CDR1 DFQATT and CDR2 SNEGSKA (reference sequence). This CDR3 contains 15 residues.